Listed here are 21 T cell receptor beta chains from one sample, sequenced in a study of T cell changes during pregnancy in multiple sclerosis. This table comes from immunoSEQ multiplex PCR, and its TCRdb copy is limited to in-frame clones, with some not included. The repertoire consists of about 84,000 clones, with about 93% occurring once and the leading ten covering about 1%. Source: peripheral blood, taken in the second trimester of pregnancy. The receptors originated from a female donor in good health, enrolled as a control in a pregnancy study.

The J gene is TRBJ1-2, the V gene TRBV7-2; TRBD1 aligns across 8 bases. The J segment lost 8 bases and the V segment lost 5 bases, leaving 10 bases of the junction unmatched. Germline V CDR1 and CDR2: SGHTA, FQGNSA. CDR3 length: 14 residues. This CDR3 reads CASSLGTGGNGYTF. DNA for the CDR3: TGTGCCAGCAGCCTCGGGACAGGTGGTAACGGCTACACCTTC.

This clone was seen once. This chain connects TRBV14 to TRBJ2-5; D ambiguous. V was cut by 1 base and J by 3 bases, with 12 bases left in between. The germline V gene encodes CDR1 SGHDN and CDR2 FVKESK. This CDR3 spans 15 amino acids. The CDR3 spells CASSQAVRHKETQYF. The CDR3 coding sequence is TGTGCCAGCAGCCAAGCGGTGAGGCACAAAGAGACCCAGTACTTC. Together with reference TRBV14 and TRBJ2-5, the CDR3 gives the full variable domain: EAGVTQFPSHSVIEKGQTVTLRCDPISGHDNLYWYRRVMGKEIKFLLHFVKESKQDESGMPNNRFLAERTGGTYSTLKVQPAELEDSGVYFCASSQAVRHKETQYFGPGTRLLVL.

This chain connects TRBV5-1 to TRBJ2-7; 7 nucleotides line up with TRBD2. CDR1 is SGHRS, CDR2 YFSETQ, per germline. V lost 2 bases and J lost 7; bases outside the gene matches: 12. This CDR3 spans 15 amino acids. CDR3 bases: TGCGCCAGCAGCTTCGGGGCTAGCGGTCTAGGGGAGCAGTACTTC. Translating it yields CASSFGASGLGEQYF.

The J gene is TRBJ1-4, the V gene TRBV5-5; weak D call: TRBD1 (6 bases). The germline V and J ends were trimmed by 4 bases and 0 bases, with 13 bases remaining between them. Germline values: CDR1 SGHKS, CDR2 YYEKEE (reference sequence). The CDR3 has 16 residues. CDR3 bases: TGTGCCAGCAGCGCGTGGACAGCCGCAACTAATGAAAAACTGTTTTTT. It encodes CASSAWTAATNEKLFF.

There are a few counts of this clone. The V and J genes are TRBV10-3 and TRBJ1-2, with 8 bases fitting TRBD1. V dropped 0 bases and J dropped 5; count of bases not matched to a gene: 5. The CDR3 is 15 residues long. The germline V gene encodes CDR1 ENHRY and CDR2 SYGVKD. The CDR3 coding sequence is TGTGCCATCAGTGAGTCAGAGGGACAGGCGTATGGCTACACCTTC. It yields the protein CAISESEGQAYGYTF.

V gene TRBV4-1 combines with J gene TRBJ1-2; no clear D gene. The germline CDR1 and CDR2 sequences are MGHRA and YSYEKL. The CDR3 has 14 amino acids. Deletions cut 6 bases from V and 4 bases from J, with 15 bases between. DNA of the CDR3: TGCGCCAGCAGGGAGAGTAGTAGAGGCTATGGCTACACCTTC. Translating gives CASRESSRGYGYTF.

The chain is built from TRBV7-9 and TRBJ2-6, with D perhaps TRBD1 (6 bases). Germline V CDR1 and CDR2: SEHNR, FQNEAQ (reference sequence). V shed 5 bases and J shed 0 bases, with 20 bases lying between them. This CDR3 is built from 19 residues. The DNA of the CDR3 is TGTGCCAGCAGCGGTCTCTACCAGGGGCTGAGCTCTGGGGCCAACGTCCTGACTTTC. Amino acids: CASSGLYQGLSSGANVLTF.

The chain combines TRBV9 with TRBJ2-1; 14 bases match TRBD2. V trimming: 0 bases; J trimming: 9 bases; junction bases outside the gene matches: 5. The CDR3 totals 16 residues. Germline V gene data show CDR1 as SGDLS and CDR2 as YYNGEE. CDR3 DNA: TGTGCCAGCAGCGTAGAGGGACTAGCGGGAGTAGCTGAGCAGTTCTTC. Protein: CASSVEGLAGVAEQFF. The full variable domain, rest sourced from reference TRBV9 and TRBJ2-1, is DSGVTQTPKHLITATGQRVTLRCSPRSGDLSVYWYQQSLDQGLQFLIQYYNGEERAKGNILERFSAQQFPDLHSELNLSSLELGDSALYFCASSVEGLAGVAEQFFGPGTRLTVL.

The chain couples TRBV6-5 to TRBJ2-5; 11 bases map to TRBD2. Germline CDR1 and CDR2: MNHEY and SVGAGI. The CDR3 contains 13 residues. V trimming: 6 bases; J trimming: 4 bases; junction bases outside the gene matches: 1. CDR3 bases: TGTGCCAGCAGACTAGCGGGAGTAGAGACCCAGTACTTC. This sequence encodes CASRLAGVETQYF.

The V call is TRBV7-9, the J call TRBJ1-4; D remains ambiguous. V lost 1 base to trimming and J lost 8 bases, with 14 bases between them. The CDR3 contains 15 residues. The germline V gene has CDR1 SEHNR and CDR2 FQNEAQ (reference sequence). CDR3 bases: TGTGCCAGCAGCTTAGGTTTTCAGTTATGGGAAAAACTGTTTTTT. Protein: CASSLGFQLWEKLFF.

This rearrangement joins TRBV28 to TRBJ2-1; D remains ambiguous. The CDR3 loop spans 13 amino acids. Trimming removed 4 bases at V and 9 bases at J, with 13 bases between. Germline V gene lookup returns CDR1 MDHEN and CDR2 SYDVKM. The CDR3: CASSSPSRSEQFF. Written as DNA, the CDR3 is TGTGCCAGCAGTTCCCCTAGTAGATCTGAGCAGTTCTTC.

The gene calls are TRBV4-2 and TRBJ2-2; D remains ambiguous. Germline V CDR1 and CDR2: LGHNA, YNFKEQ. V was clipped by 0 bases and J by 3 bases, with 8 bases between them. The CDR3 spans 15 residues. The DNA for the CDR3 is TGTGCCAGCAGCCAAGATGGTTCAGACACCGGGGAGCTGTTTTTT. This sequence encodes CASSQDGSDTGELFF.

The chain couples TRBV5-1 to TRBJ2-7, with 11 bases matching TRBD1. In germline, CDR1 is SGHRS, CDR2 YFSETQ. CDR3 length equals 17 residues. The V segment lost 5 bases and the J segment 4 bases; nucleotides outside the gene matches: 14. CDR3 region: CASRLNPGTGGEYEQYF. The CDR3 nucleotides are TGCGCCAGCAGACTAAACCCCGGGACAGGGGGTGAATACGAGCAGTACTTC.

V usage is TRBV11-2 and J usage is TRBJ2-7; tentative D call: TRBD2 (5 bases). V dropped 3 bases and J dropped 1 base, with 7 bases sitting between them. CDR1 and CDR2 from the germline V gene are SGHAT and FQNNGV. There are 13 residues in the CDR3. Written as DNA, the CDR3 is TGTGCCAGCAGCTTGGACTTTTCCTACGAGCAGTACTTC. The encoded protein is CASSLDFSYEQYF. Full variable domain (rest looked up from reference TRBV11-2 and TRBJ2-7): EAGVAQSPRYKIIEKRQSVAFWCNPISGHATLYWYQQILGQGPKLLIQFQNNGVVDDSQLPKDRFSAERLKGVDSTLKIQPAKLEDSAVYLCASSLDFSYEQYFGPGTRLTVT.

The chain joins TRBV7-9 to TRBJ2-1, with 11 positions matching TRBD2. Germline-derived CDR1 and CDR2 are SEHNR and FQNEAQ (reference sequence). Trimming took 3 bases from V and 6 from J; bases not matched to a gene: 7. CDR3 length: 16 residues. The CDR3 DNA is TGTGCCAGCAGCTTTCCCGGACTAGCGGGCTTCAATGAGCAGTTCTTC. The encoded protein is CASSFPGLAGFNEQFF. The full variable domain, rest sourced from reference TRBV7-9 and TRBJ2-1, is DTGVSQNPRHKITKRGQNVTFRCDPISEHNRLYWYRQTLGQGPEFLTYFQNEAQLEKSRLLSDRFSAERPKGSFSTLEIQRTEQGDSAMYLCASSFPGLAGFNEQFFGPGTRLTVL.

The chain uses TRBV29-1 and TRBJ2-2; D is possibly TRBD1 (6 bases). V lost 3 bases to trimming and J lost 3 bases, with 8 bases between them. Per germline, CDR1 SQVTM and CDR2 ANQGSEA. The CDR3 runs 13 residues. The CDR3, as DNA: TGCAGCGTTGAGGGACAATACACCGGGGAGCTGTTTTTT. This sequence encodes CSVEGQYTGELFF.

The V and J genes are TRBV5-1 and TRBJ1-2; no firm D call. Trimming pared 2 bases from V and 7 bases from J, leaving 12 bases between. The germline V gene has CDR1 SGHRS and CDR2 YFSETQ. The CDR3 has 13 residues. In DNA form, the CDR3 reads TGCGCCAGCAGCTTCCGCATAGGAGGTGGCTACACCTTC. As protein: CASSFRIGGGYTF.

The V call is TRBV4-1, the J call TRBJ1-6; D is ambiguous. The V end lost 2 bases, the J end lost 9 bases, and 20 bases lay between the germline ends. There are 17 residues in the CDR3. CDR1 is MGHRA and CDR2 is YSYEKL in the germline V gene. DNA for the CDR3: TGCGCCAGCAGCCAACAGGTGGTTTCAGGTGGGCGTTCACCCCTCCACTTT. Its translation: CASSQQVVSGGRSPLHF.

The chain recombines TRBV18 with TRBJ2-1; TRBD2 agrees at 9 bases. The V gene end was trimmed by 10 bases and the J gene end by 3 bases; junction bases not matched to a gene: 16. CDR3 length: 17 amino acids. Germline values: CDR1 KGHSH, CDR2 LQKENI. For the CDR3, the DNA is TGTGCCACCACCCGTTATGCGACGACTAGCGGCTACAATGAGCAGTTCTTC. It is translated as CATTRYATTSGYNEQFF.

This chain links TRBV7-6 with TRBJ2-2, with a weak D call TRBD2 (6 bases). Trimming shortened V by 5 bases and J by 4 bases, and 14 bases separated the two germline ends. Per germline, CDR1 SGHVS and CDR2 FNYEAQ. This CDR3 is 15 amino acids long. The CDR3 DNA is TGTGCCAGCAGCCCCCTGGGAGGCATCACCGGGGAGCTGTTTTTT. This gives the protein CASSPLGGITGELFF.

The chain has TRBV15 and TRBJ2-1, with 11 positions matching TRBD2. The CDR3 is 18 amino acids. Unmatched junction bases numbered 8, after V lost 0 bases and J lost 4 bases. Germline V CDR1 and CDR2: LNHNV, YYDKDF (reference sequence). CDR3 in amino acids: CATSRDSPGLAGYNEQFF. The CDR3 DNA reads TGTGCCACCAGCAGAGATTCCCCCGGACTAGCGGGTTACAATGAGCAGTTCTTC.